Listed below are T cell receptor beta chains from one sample, sequenced in a study of a mutant IDH1 vaccine in newly diagnosed glioma. No antigens are known for them. This table comes from immunoSEQ multiplex PCR, and its TCRdb copy is limited to in-frame clones, with some not included. The table lists tens of thousands of clones, approximately 89% of them singletons. Sequencing used PBMCs, obtained from a glioma patient whose treatment included an IDH1 peptide vaccine. Source of these receptors: a man in his fifties with glioma. Both conserved end residues are part of each CDR3. A D gene is named only where the DNA matches it firmly. The size entry is marked missing in some rows and otherwise reads once, few, many or a size class.

j_call	v_call	clone_size	d_call	cdr3_aa	cdr3_nt
TRBJ1-1	TRBV2	.	.	CARSLRNTEAFF	TGTGCCAGATCCCTTAGGAACACTGAAGCTTTCTTT
TRBJ2-7	TRBV28	.	TRBD1	CASSPRTGTPWGESLRDEQYF	TGTGCCAGCAGTCCACGGACAGGGACACCTTGGGGCGAGAGTCTAAGGGACGAGCAGTACTTC
TRBJ1-3	TRBV18	.	TRBD1	CASSPGHGQGALNTIYF	TGTGCCAGCTCACCAGGGCACGGACAGGGGGCTCTAAACACCATATATTTT
TRBJ2-7	TRBV7-9	.	.	CASSSRGTPAQYF	TGTGCCAGCAGCTCCAGAGGGACCCCCGCGCAGTACTTC
TRBJ2-3	TRBV6-4	.	TRBD2	CASSDSTSGGADTQYF	TGTGCCAGCAGTGACTCGACTAGCGGGGGGGCAGATACGCAGTATTTT
TRBJ1-1	TRBV5-5	once	.	CASSWITGGGKTEAFF	TGTGCCAGCAGCTGGATTACGGGGGGCGGAAAAACTGAAGCTTTCTTT
TRBJ2-7	TRBV27	.	.	CASSLSILDEQYF	TGTGCCAGCAGTTTATCTATCCTAGACGAGCAGTACTTC
TRBJ1-4	TRBV19	.	.	CASSIARRGEKLFF	TGTGCCAGTAGTATAGCCAGAAGAGGGGAAAAACTGTTTTTT
TRBJ2-5	TRBV5-5	.	.	CASSSGAGPPETQYF	TGTGCCAGCAGCTCGGGGGCGGGACCCCCAGAGACCCAGTACTTC
TRBJ2-7	TRBV30	.	.	CAWSQSREQYF	TGTGCCTGGAGTCAAAGTCGCGAGCAGTACTTC
TRBJ1-5	TRBV30	.	TRBD1	CAWRGQGGSQPQHF	TGTGCCTGGAGAGGACAGGGGGGATCTCAGCCCCAGCATTTT
TRBJ2-7	TRBV6-1	.	TRBD1	CASIPDRGSYEQYF	TGTGCCAGCATACCGGACAGGGGCTCCTACGAGCAGTACTTC
TRBJ2-5	TRBV2	once	TRBD1	CASSKLGQTLAGTQYF	TGTGCCAGCAGCAAGCTGGGACAGACTTTGGCAGGGACCCAGTACTTC
TRBJ1-5	TRBV7-2	once	TRBD1	CASSLSGQGAWQPQHF	TGTGCCAGCAGCTTATCCGGACAGGGGGCATGGCAGCCCCAGCATTTT
TRBJ1-6	TRBV5-6	.	.	CASSPVTGPLHF	TGTGCCAGCAGCCCCGTTACAGGGCCCCTCCACTTT
TRBJ2-7	TRBV4-2	.	TRBD1	CASSQVGQGAYEQYF	TGTGCCAGCAGCCAAGTCGGACAGGGTGCCTACGAGCAGTACTTC
TRBJ2-2	TRBV11-3	.	.	CASSRMDTGELFF	TGTGCCAGCAGCAGAATGGACACCGGGGAGCTGTTTTTT
TRBJ1-1	TRBV6-5	.	.	CASTVLGGRNTEAFF	TGTGCCAGCACGGTCTTAGGGGGAAGGAACACTGAAGCTTTCTTT
TRBJ2-1	TRBV7-2	.	TRBD1	CASSLDRGRGEQFF	TGTGCCAGCAGCTTAGACAGGGGGCGGGGTGAGCAGTTCTTC
TRBJ2-1	TRBV11-3	.	.	CASSLDLGDTGEQFF	TGTGCCAGCAGCTTAGACCTAGGCGATACAGGTGAGCAGTTCTTC
TRBJ2-3	TRBV5-1	.	TRBD1	CASSWDRANGATDTQYF	TGCGCCAGCAGCTGGGACAGGGCCAATGGGGCCACAGATACGCAGTATTTT
TRBJ1-3	TRBV5-1	.	.	CASSGTGTTRNTIYF	TGCGCCAGCAGCGGAACCGGGACTACTCGAAACACCATATATTTT
TRBJ2-1	TRBV6-6	.	.	CASHEQFF	TGTGCCAGCCATGAGCAGTTCTTC
TRBJ2-2	TRBV15	.	TRBD1	CATRTPDRENTGELFF	TGTGCCACCAGGACCCCGGACAGGGAGAACACCGGGGAGCTGTTTTTT
TRBJ2-5	TRBV7-6	.	TRBD2	CASSKRLAGGETQYF	TGTGCCAGCAGCAAACGACTAGCGGGAGGTGAGACCCAGTACTTC
TRBJ2-2	TRBV25-1	.	.	CASRPVNTGELFF	TGTGCCAGCAGGCCCGTAAACACCGGGGAGCTGTTTTTT
TRBJ2-3	TRBV5-1	.	TRBD1	CASSSLGTGGTDTQYF	TGCGCCAGCAGCTCGCTCGGCACAGGGGGCACAGATACGCAGTATTTT
TRBJ2-7	TRBV27	once	TRBD2	CASSLTSGRKEQYF	TGTGCCAGCAGTCTGACTAGCGGGAGAAAAGAGCAGTACTTC
TRBJ2-1	TRBV27	.	.	CASSPRGTRSYNEQFF	TGTGCCAGCAGTCCACGGGGCACACGCTCCTACAATGAGCAGTTCTTC
TRBJ2-2	TRBV5-1	medium-sized	.	CASSWLVGGELFF	TGCGCCAGCAGCTGGCTAGTTGGCGGGGAGCTGTTTTTT
TRBJ1-2	TRBV9	.	TRBD1	CASSFSRDRGLNGYTF	TGTGCCAGCAGCTTCTCCCGGGACAGGGGGCTTAATGGCTACACCTTC
TRBJ1-2	TRBV13	.	.	CASSLGPGYGYTF	TGTGCCAGCAGCTTAGGCCCGGGCTATGGCTACACCTTC
TRBJ2-4	TRBV2	.	.	CASSEKGLAKNIQYF	TGTGCCAGCAGTGAAAAGGGGCTAGCCAAAAACATTCAGTACTTC
TRBJ1-6	TRBV5-4	.	.	CASSAAKGNYNSPLHF	TGTGCCAGCAGCGCTGCCAAAGGAAACTATAATTCACCCCTCCACTTT
TRBJ2-1	TRBV7-2	.	TRBD2	CASSDYGTSHEQFF	TGTGCCAGCAGCGACTATGGGACTAGCCATGAGCAGTTCTTC
TRBJ2-2	TRBV14	.	.	CASSQTARGRNTGELFF	TGTGCCAGCAGCCAAACCGCAAGGGGACGAAACACCGGGGAGCTGTTTTTT
TRBJ2-2	TRBV19	.	TRBD2	CASSISLAGKWGTGELFF	TGTGCCAGTAGTATCTCACTAGCGGGAAAGTGGGGCACCGGGGAGCTGTTTTTT
TRBJ1-2	TRBV7-9	.	.	CASSLARGVNYGYTF	TGTGCCAGCAGCTTAGCGCGGGGGGTTAACTATGGCTACACCTTC
TRBJ2-3	TRBV2	.	TRBD2	CASSLASGVSTDTQYF	TGTGCCAGCAGTTTAGCTAGCGGGGTCAGCACAGATACGCAGTATTTT
TRBJ2-2	TRBV7-2	.	.	CASSFGPGELFF	TGTGCCAGCAGCTTTGGCCCCGGGGAGCTGTTTTTT
TRBJ1-5	TRBV4-1	once	.	CASSQDARQPQHF	TGCGCCAGCAGCCAAGACGCCCGTCAGCCCCAGCATTTT
TRBJ2-7	TRBV6-1	.	TRBD1	CASSASGQGDEQYF	TGTGCCAGCAGTGCCTCGGGACAGGGGGACGAGCAGTACTTC
TRBJ2-3	TRBV9	.	TRBD1	CASSLGDREGTDTQYF	TGTGCCAGCAGCCTCGGGGACAGGGAGGGCACAGATACGCAGTATTTT
TRBJ2-1	TRBV5-1	.	TRBD2	CASSLSSGVSSSYNEQFF	TGCGCCAGCAGCCTGTCTAGCGGAGTGAGTAGCTCCTACAATGAGCAGTTCTTC
TRBJ1-1	TRBV19	.	TRBD1	CASRPRTGRLNTEAFF	TGTGCCAGCAGACCCCGGACAGGGAGATTGAACACTGAAGCTTTCTTT
TRBJ1-2	TRBV7-9	once	.	CASRLGHSPGGYTF	TGTGCCAGCAGGTTGGGACACAGTCCCGGAGGCTACACCTTC
TRBJ2-7	TRBV2	once	TRBD1	CASSVVWTGPDEQYF	TGTGCCAGCAGTGTCGTGTGGACAGGGCCCGACGAGCAGTACTTC
TRBJ2-7	TRBV27	.	.	CASSLSSGFSYEQYF	TGTGCCAGCAGTTTATCATCGGGGTTCTCCTACGAGCAGTACTTC
TRBJ2-7	TRBV4-2	.	TRBD2	CASSPAGREQYF	TGTGCCAGCAGCCCGGCCGGGAGGGAGCAGTACTTC
TRBJ2-2	TRBV18	.	TRBD1	CASSHDRGFNTGELFF	TGTGCCAGCTCACATGACAGGGGGTTCAACACCGGGGAGCTGTTTTTT
TRBJ1-5	TRBV7-8	.	TRBD1	CASSLGGQGAGNQPQHF	TGTGCCAGCAGCTTAGGCGGACAGGGGGCAGGGAATCAGCCCCAGCATTTT
TRBJ2-7	TRBV6-1	.	TRBD1	CASRGQGAYEQYF	TGTGCCAGCAGAGGGCAGGGGGCGTACGAGCAGTACTTC